These 14 T cell receptor beta chains were sequenced from one sample in a study of T cell responses to AZD1222 COVID-19 vaccine. Sequenced by immunoSEQ multiplex PCR; TCRdb stores in-frame clones only, minus some. The repertoire has around 210,000 clones, less than 95% of them found once; the top ten carry around 1.7%. The sample in question was peripheral blood, obtained 28 days after the second dose of the MenACWY control vaccine. The receptors were sampled from an adult who received the MenACWY meningococcal vaccine as a control.

This chain connects TRBV13 to TRBJ1-1, with D perhaps matching TRBD1 (5 bases). Between the trimmed V and J ends, which lost 8 bases and 0 bases, there was a span of 19 bases. CDR1 is PRHDT and CDR2 is FYEKMQ in the germline V gene (reference sequence). The CDR3 consists of 16 residues. The CDR3 coding sequence is TGTGCCAGCTCAACTCCAAGGACACCGATGAACACTGAAGCTTTCTTT. Amino acid sequence: CASSTPRTPMNTEAFF.

The CDR3 protein is CASSALAGALGEQYF. The DNA of the CDR3 is TGCGCCAGCAGTGCACTAGCGGGGGCCTTGGGCGAGCAGTACTTC. The chain joins TRBV10-2 to TRBJ2-7, with 11 bases fitting TRBD2. The trim removed 4 bases at V and 6 bases at J, leaving 8 bases unmatched. This CDR3 contains 15 residues. Germline loops: CDR1 WSHSY, CDR2 SAAADI.

V usage is TRBV19 and J usage is TRBJ2-3; D remains ambiguous. CDR1 is LNHDA and CDR2 is SQIVND in the germline V gene (reference sequence). This CDR3 spans 14 amino acids. The V end was cut by 7 bases, the J end by 2 bases, with 13 bases between. CDR3 sequence (DNA): TGTGCCAGTACCCTCTCGAGTTCCACAGATACGCAGTATTTT. Its translation: CASTLSSSTDTQYF.

The chain combines TRBV9 with TRBJ2-5, with TRBD1 as a possible D gene (5 bases). The CDR3 spans 15 residues. With 0 bases removed from V and 5 bases from J, the gap between germline ends came to 14 bases. CDR1 is SGDLS, CDR2 YYNGEE, per germline. Written as DNA, the CDR3 is TGTGCCAGCAGCGTAGGTTCAGGGTTGGCGGAGACCCAGTACTTC. Translating it yields CASSVGSGLAETQYF.

Worth noting for this clone: Other DNA sequences in the sample encode the same CDR3. This rearrangement joins TRBV9 to TRBJ2-1; D gene unclear. CDR1 SGDLS and CDR2 YYNGEE come from the germline V gene. Trimming removed 0 bases at V and 0 bases at J, with 7 bases between. CDR3 length: 15 amino acids. The CDR3 protein is CASSVGQSSYNEQFF. The CDR3 DNA follows: TGTGCCAGCAGCGTAGGCCAGTCCTCCTACAATGAGCAGTTCTTC. Full variable domain (outside the CDR3, taken from reference TRBV9 and TRBJ2-1): DSGVTQTPKHLITATGQRVTLRCSPRSGDLSVYWYQQSLDQGLQFLIQYYNGEERAKGNILERFSAQQFPDLHSELNLSSLELGDSALYFCASSVGQSSYNEQFFGPGTRLTVL.

The CDR3 loop is CASSPQGRNEQFF. For the CDR3, the DNA is TGTGCCAGCAGTCCACAGGGTAGGAATGAGCAGTTCTTC. The genes are TRBV12-3 or TRBV12-4 and TRBJ2-1; possibly TRBD1 for D (6 bases). Between the trimmed V and J ends, which lost 5 bases and 7 bases, there was a span of 12 bases. This CDR3 region has 13 residues.

This clone was picked up a small number of times. The V and J genes are TRBV4-2 and TRBJ2-2; D is perhaps TRBD2 (6 bases). CDR1 and CDR2 (germline): LGHNA, YNFKEQ. This CDR3 contains 18 residues. The V gene lost 3 bases and the J gene lost 3 bases, with 20 bases spanning the gap. CDR3 residues: CASSQVTSAGRDTGELFF. CDR3 DNA sequence: TGTGCCAGCAGCCAGGTGACGAGCGCGGGGCGGGACACCGGGGAGCTGTTTTTT.

V usage is TRBV4-1 and J usage is TRBJ1-2, with 12 bases lining up with TRBD1. This CDR3 spans 16 amino acids. V was pared by 1 base and J by 4 bases, with 4 bases of the junction left unmatched. The germline gives CDR1 MGHRA, CDR2 YSYEKL. The CDR3 here is CASSQAGQGAGYGYTF. For the CDR3, the DNA is TGCGCCAGCAGCCAAGCGGGACAGGGGGCCGGCTATGGCTACACCTTC.

The genes are TRBV4-3 and TRBJ2-3; D might be TRBD2 (5 bases). V was cut by 4 bases and J by 4 bases, with 9 bases left in between. The CDR3 is 13 residues long. Germline CDR1 and CDR2: LGHNA and YSLEER. The CDR3 nucleotides are TGCGCCAGCAGCCGGGTCGGGGCAGATACGCAGTATTTT. Translation: CASSRVGADTQYF.

This clone was seen just once. The chain combines TRBV2 with TRBJ2-2; D is possibly TRBD2 (5 bases). The V gene lost 10 bases and the J gene lost 5 bases, with 8 bases spanning the gap. The CDR3 sequence is 11 residues long. Per germline, CDR1 SNHLY and CDR2 FYNNEI. CDR3 nucleotides: TGTGCCACTGCGGGTACCGGGGAGCTGTTTTTT. Residues: CATAGTGELFF.

V gene TRBV7-5 combines with J gene TRBJ2-1; TRBD2 reflects the table's D call only, with no check against the DNA. TRBV7-5 is noted as a pseudogene. The CDR3 has 16 amino acids. The CDR3 reads CARRSVQRNTNNEQFF. CDR3 coding DNA: TGTGCCAGAAGATCAGTACAGCGGAACACGAACAATGAGCAGTTCTTC.

CDR3 sequence reads: CASSRGPGQSYEQYF. CDR3 nucleotide sequence: TGTGCCAGCAGTCGAGGGCCGGGACAGTCCTACGAGCAGTACTTC. The V and J genes are TRBV7-3 and TRBJ2-7; 7 bases fit TRBD1. The CDR3 is 15 amino acids. V shed 6 bases and J 1 base; nucleotides not matched to a gene: 9. CDR1 and CDR2 from the germline V gene are SGHTA and FQGTGA.

J is TRBJ2-5 and V is TRBV7-2; maybe TRBD1 (6 bases). From germline, CDR1 is SGHTA and CDR2 FQGNSA. Trimming shortened V by 3 bases and J by 1 base, and 12 bases separated the two germline ends. The CDR3 spans 15 residues. The CDR3 sequence: CASSLVRGIQETQYF. For the CDR3, the DNA is TGTGCCAGCAGCTTGGTTAGGGGGATCCAAGAGACCCAGTACTTC.

This rearrangement joins TRBV4-3 to TRBJ1-6; 7 nucleotides align to TRBD1. Germline lookup yields CDR1 LGHNA and CDR2 YSLEER. V shed 3 bases, J shed 6 bases, and the junction held 5 bases outside the gene matches. The length of the CDR3 is 15 residues. As DNA, the CDR3 is TGCGCCAGCAGCCAGAGCGGGGACAGTAATTCACCCCTCCACTTT. Amino acid sequence: CASSQSGDSNSPLHF.